This TCR beta chain was recorded in a study of shared clonotypes between healthy human individuals (dated by TCRdb to 2018 to 2021). Looking at the study overall: The cohort included three men and a couple of women between 18 and 49 years of age. For each donor, three plates each were used for CD4 naive and CD4 memory, two plates were used for CD8 naive, and one plate was used for CD8 memory. To estimate repertoire size and how much clonotypes are shared between individuals, the study performed deep sequencing of blood TCR repertoires from a handful of healthy adults. Different laboratories and diverse techniques were used to prepare libraries and sequence TCR repertoires, to increase sequencing depth and limit assay-specific biases. Each donor's leukapheresis produced roughly between roughly 0.85 and 9.5 billion PBMCs.

For the CD8 naive samples, CD45RO-negative cells were positively selected for CCR7, yielding a CD45RA+CCR7+ population from which TemRA cells were excluded. Donors were healthy HIV-negative adults with no recently reported acute infections or vaccinations. All donors were Caucasian adults living in Nashville, Tennessee, USA. After blood collection by leukapheresis, PBMCs were isolated using Ficoll-Histopaque density gradient centrifugation and then cryopreserved in the vapor phase of liquid nitrogen. Analytical flow cytometry was used to check the purity and quantity of each magnetically sorted T cell population. Each sorted fraction had its genomic DNA isolated and then quantified by UV absorbance on a Nanodrop 2000c. TCR CDR3 regions were amplified from genomic DNA by multiplex PCR using the deep immunoSEQ assay. Extracted genomic DNA from each cell subset was distributed evenly across all wells of several immunoSEQ 96-well plates, and each plate was treated as a replicate. Each replicate PCR for sorted subsets received around 200 ng genomic DNA, equal to roughly 30,000 T cell genomes. The purified libraries were quantified using a Qubit 3.0 fluorometer, sized with a Bioanalyzer 2100, and then quantified again using the KAPA Library Quantification kit. Each immunoSEQ 96-well plate was sequenced on its own single-read 150-cycle Illumina NextSeq 550 flow cell. On the authors' methods: Because only junctional sequences without quality scores were contained in the immunoSEQ output, filtering matching that applied to full-length reads could not be performed. To assign V/J genes and CDR3, sequences were annotated against IMGT germline references using PyIR, a Python wrapper for IgBLAST v1.9. Any read was removed if the V/J assignment was weak (E-value above 1e-6), the CDR3 was missing, or the read contained stop codons, out-of-frame junctions, or ambiguous translated residues. V3J clonotypes were defined by identical inferred V gene, J gene, and CDR3 amino acid sequence. To compute the percentage overlap between repertoires, the number of shared unique clonotypes was divided by the size of the smaller repertoire. Three approaches were used to assess repertoire richness: RTK rarefaction, the Chao1 estimator, and Recon v2.1 estimates of unobserved clonotypes. OLGA was used to compute generation probabilities for all TCRbeta clonotypes that the gDNA method yielded from a handful of donors. The immuneACCESS repertoire file appears here via TCRdb, limited to in-frame rearrangements. These files lack a portion of the clones; in checked studies, under half of the deficit traces to unresolved V genes, and the cause of the others is not known. The V and J calls and clone size come from that table; D and trimming were worked out from the DNA. The sample table lists around 1.9 million clones, roughly 93% of them with a count of one. The top ten constitute more than 1.5% of the sample.

Notes on this clone: The antigen it binds to is not known. No qualities accompany the bases; no much larger clone lies one base away.

Results the study describes overall, beyond this receptor: Compared with non-shared clonotypes, the clonotypes found in all four sorted-subset donors had higher generation probabilities. Estimated clonotype richness was generally larger for naive than for memory subsets. Across a handful of donors, around 5% of naive CD4, approximately 4% of naive CD8, around 2.1% of memory CD4, and 0.4% of memory CD8 clonotypes were shared. Because the study included a small number of donors, the genetic and exposure-history diversity represented was limited. Sampling was restricted to blood, and TCR repertoires in tissue are likely to differ from TCR repertoires in blood. Based on pairwise subsampling, the degree of clonotype sharing among donors was expected to be affected by sequencing depth. Even with the large sequencing depth, rarefaction of the sorted-subset datasets indicated that sequencing was incomplete.

At the junction V is shortened by 6 bases and J by 5 bases; bases outside the gene matches: 3. There are 16 amino acids in the CDR3, from cysteine to phenylalanine inclusive. Just CDR3 DNA is preserved here, 48 bases in frame from base 1. Reading the germline V gene (reference sequence) gives CDR1 MNHEY and CDR2 SMNVEV. The sequence was collected from a man aged 18 to 29 in good health. Some clones in this sample may be carry-over from other donors' samples. In this chain, TRBV27 is recombined with TRBJ2-2; the central 16 bases match TRBD2. Sequences were obtained from naive CD8+ T cells from PBMCs. This specimen's cell subset or site label, per the study, means: CD45RA+CCR7+. The CDR3 reads as follows: CASSWGLAGGTGELFF. The sequenced DNA: TGTGCCAGCAGCTGGGGACTAGCGGGAGGGACCGGGGAGCTGTTTTTT.